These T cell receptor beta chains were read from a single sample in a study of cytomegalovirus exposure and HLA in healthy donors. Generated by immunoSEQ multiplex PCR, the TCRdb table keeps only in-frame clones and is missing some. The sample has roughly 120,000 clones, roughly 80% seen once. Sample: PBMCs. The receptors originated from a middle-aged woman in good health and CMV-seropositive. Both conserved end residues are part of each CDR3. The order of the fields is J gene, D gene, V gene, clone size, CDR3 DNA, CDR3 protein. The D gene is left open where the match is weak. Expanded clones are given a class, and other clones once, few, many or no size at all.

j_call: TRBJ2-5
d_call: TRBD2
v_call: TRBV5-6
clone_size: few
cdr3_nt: TGTGCCAGCAAAGGGAGGGCTCTTGAGACCCAGTACTTC
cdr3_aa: CASKGRALETQYF

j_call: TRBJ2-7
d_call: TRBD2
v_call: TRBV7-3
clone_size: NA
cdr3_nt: TGTGCCAGCAGCCCGGGACTAGCGGGAGTCCACGAGCAGTACTTC
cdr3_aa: CASSPGLAGVHEQYF

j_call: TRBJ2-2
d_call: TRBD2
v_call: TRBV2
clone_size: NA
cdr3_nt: TGTGCCAGCAGTCCTGCTAGCGGGGGAAACACCGGGGAGCTGTTTTTT
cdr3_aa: CASSPASGGNTGELFF

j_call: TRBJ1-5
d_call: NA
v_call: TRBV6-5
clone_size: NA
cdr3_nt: TGTGCCAGCAGTTACGGCAGGGTCAATCAGCCCCAGCATTTT
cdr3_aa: CASSYGRVNQPQHF

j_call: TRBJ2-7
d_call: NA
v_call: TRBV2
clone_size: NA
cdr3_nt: TGTGCCAGCAGTGAAATCCGTGAGCAGTACTTC
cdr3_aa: CASSEIREQYF

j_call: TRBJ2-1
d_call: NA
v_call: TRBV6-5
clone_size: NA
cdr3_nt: NA
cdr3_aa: CASSSSDNEQFF

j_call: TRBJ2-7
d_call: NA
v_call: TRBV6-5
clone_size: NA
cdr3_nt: TGTGCCAGCAGTTACGCGGACGAGCAGTACTTC
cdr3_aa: CASSYADEQYF

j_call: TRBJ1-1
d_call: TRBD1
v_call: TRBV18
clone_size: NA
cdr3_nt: TGTGCCAGCTCACCCGGGGTCAGGACAGGGGGCTTTAAAGCTTTCTTT
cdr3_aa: CASSPGVRTGGFKAFF

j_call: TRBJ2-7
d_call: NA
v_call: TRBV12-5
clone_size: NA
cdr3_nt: TGTGCTAGTGGGACTTACGAGCAGTACTTC
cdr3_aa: CASGTYEQYF

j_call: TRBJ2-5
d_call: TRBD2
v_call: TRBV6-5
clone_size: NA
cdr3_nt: TGTGCCAGCAGTTTCCGACTAGCGGACCAAGAGACCCAGTACTTC
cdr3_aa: CASSFRLADQETQYF

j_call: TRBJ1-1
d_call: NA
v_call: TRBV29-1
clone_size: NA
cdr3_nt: TGCAGCGTGTCGTACATGGGGGGGATACGGAGGACTGAAGCTTTCTTT
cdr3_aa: CSVSYMGGIRRTEAFF

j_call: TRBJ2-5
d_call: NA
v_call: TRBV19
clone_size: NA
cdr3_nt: TGTGCCAGTAGCCTCTGGGAGGGAGGGGGAGAGACCCAGTACTTC
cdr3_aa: CASSLWEGGGETQYF

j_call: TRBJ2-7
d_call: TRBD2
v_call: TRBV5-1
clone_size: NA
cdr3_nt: TGCGCCAGCAGCTTGGAAGGTAGCGGGAGTGGCGAGCAGTACTTC
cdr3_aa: CASSLEGSGSGEQYF

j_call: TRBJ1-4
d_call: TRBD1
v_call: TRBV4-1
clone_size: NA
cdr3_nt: TGCGCCAGCAGCCAAGGGAGGCTCCTCGGGACAGGGGAAGAAAAACTGTTTTTT
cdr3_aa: CASSQGRLLGTGEEKLFF

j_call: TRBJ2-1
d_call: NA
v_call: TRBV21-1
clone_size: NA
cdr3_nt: TGTGCCAGCAGCAAAGAAGGCTCTAGAGGGAGCTCCTACAATGAGCAGTTCTTC
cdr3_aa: CASSKEGSRGSSYNEQFF

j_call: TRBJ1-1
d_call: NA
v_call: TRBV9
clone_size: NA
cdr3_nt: TGTGCCAGCACCCCAAGGGGCACTGAAGCTTTCTTT
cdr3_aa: CASTPRGTEAFF

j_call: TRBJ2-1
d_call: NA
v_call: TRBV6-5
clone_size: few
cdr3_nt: TGTGCCAGCAGCCCGAACGCGGGCACTGAGCAGTTCTTC
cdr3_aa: CASSPNAGTEQFF

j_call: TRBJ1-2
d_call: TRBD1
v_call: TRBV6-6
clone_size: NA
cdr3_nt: TGTGCCAGCAGTATGGGACAGGGGATTGCTAACTATGGCTACACCTTC
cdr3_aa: CASSMGQGIANYGYTF

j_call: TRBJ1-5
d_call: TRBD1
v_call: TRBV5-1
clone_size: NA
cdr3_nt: TGCGCCAGCAGCGAACAGGGGTTGGGGAATCAGCCCCAGCATTTT
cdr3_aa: CASSEQGLGNQPQHF

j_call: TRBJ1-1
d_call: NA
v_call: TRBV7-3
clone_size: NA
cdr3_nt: TGTGCCAGCAGCCCCGGGGGGCCAACCCAGAACACTGAAGCTTTCTTT
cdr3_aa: CASSPGGPTQNTEAFF

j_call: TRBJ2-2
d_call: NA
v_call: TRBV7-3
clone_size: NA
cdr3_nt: TGTGCCAGCAGCTTACAGGGTACCACGAACACCGGGGAGCTGTTTTTT
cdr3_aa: CASSLQGTTNTGELFF

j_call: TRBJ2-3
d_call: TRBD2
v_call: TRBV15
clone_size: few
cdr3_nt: TGTGCCACCAGCAGAGGATCCCAAGCGGGGGGGGGCACAGATACGCAGTATTTT
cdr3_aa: CATSRGSQAGGGTDTQYF

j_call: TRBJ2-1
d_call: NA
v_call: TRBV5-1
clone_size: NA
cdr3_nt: TGCGCCAGCAGTTCCGGACAGATCAATGAGCAGTTCTTC
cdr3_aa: CASSSGQINEQFF

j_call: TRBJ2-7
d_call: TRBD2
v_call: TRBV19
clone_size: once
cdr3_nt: TGTGCCAGTAGTCCCTACGGGACTAGCGGGATGCCAAGGGCCTACGAGCAGTACTTC
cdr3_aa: CASSPYGTSGMPRAYEQYF

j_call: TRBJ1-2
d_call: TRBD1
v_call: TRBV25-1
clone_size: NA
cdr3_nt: TGTGCCAGCAGTGGAGCAGGGGGCAACTATGGCTACACCTTC
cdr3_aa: CASSGAGGNYGYTF

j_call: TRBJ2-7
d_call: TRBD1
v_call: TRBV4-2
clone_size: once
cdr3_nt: TGTGCCAGCAGCCAGGACAGGGGGCCCTACGAGCAGTACTTC
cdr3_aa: CASSQDRGPYEQYF

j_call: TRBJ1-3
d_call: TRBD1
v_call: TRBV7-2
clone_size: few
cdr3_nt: TGTGCCAGCACCCGACAGGGTAGCTCTGGAAACACCATATATTTT
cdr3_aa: CASTRQGSSGNTIYF

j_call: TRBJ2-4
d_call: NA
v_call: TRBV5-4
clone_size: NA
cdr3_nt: TGTGCCAGCAGCTTGGCACCGACAGGAGCCTTGGCCAAAAACATTCAGTACTTC
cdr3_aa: CASSLAPTGALAKNIQYF

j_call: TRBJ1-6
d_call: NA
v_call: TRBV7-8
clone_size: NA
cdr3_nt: TGTGCCAGCAGCGTATCCGGGACAAGGAATTCACCCCTCCACTTT
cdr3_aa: CASSVSGTRNSPLHF

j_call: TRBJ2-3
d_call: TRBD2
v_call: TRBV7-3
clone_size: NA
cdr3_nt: TGTGCCAGCAGCTTTGCGGGGGGAGATACGCAGTATTTT
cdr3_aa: CASSFAGGDTQYF

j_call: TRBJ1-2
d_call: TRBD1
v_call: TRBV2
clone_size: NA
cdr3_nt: TGTGCCAGCACGGACAGGAACTATGGCTACACCTTC
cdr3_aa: CASTDRNYGYTF

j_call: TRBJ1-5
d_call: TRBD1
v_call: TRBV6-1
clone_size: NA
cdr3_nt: TGTGCCAGCAGTCTTCCGGGACAGGGACCCTTCCAGCATTTT
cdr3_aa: CASSLPGQGPFQHF

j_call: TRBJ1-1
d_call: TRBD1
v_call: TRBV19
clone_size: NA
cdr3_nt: TGTGCCAGTAGTAGCCAAGGGACAGCTGCCGAAGCTTTCTTT
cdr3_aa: CASSSQGTAAEAFF

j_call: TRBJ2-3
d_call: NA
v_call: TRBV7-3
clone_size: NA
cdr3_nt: TGTGCCAGCAGCTTAACCCTAGGTACGCAGTATTTT
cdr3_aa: CASSLTLGTQYF

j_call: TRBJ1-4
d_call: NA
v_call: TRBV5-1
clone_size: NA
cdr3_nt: TGCGCCAGCAGCATGGACAGCGGGCTGAATGAAAAACTGTTTTTT
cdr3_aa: CASSMDSGLNEKLFF

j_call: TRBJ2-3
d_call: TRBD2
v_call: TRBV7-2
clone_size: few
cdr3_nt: TGTGCCAGCAGCTTAGAACGACTAGCGGGCACAGATACGCAGTATTTT
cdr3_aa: CASSLERLAGTDTQYF

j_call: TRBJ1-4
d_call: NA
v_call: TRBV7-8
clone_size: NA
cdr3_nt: TGTGCCAGCAGCTTAGCTGGCACACCCAATGAAAAACTGTTTTTT
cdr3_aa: CASSLAGTPNEKLFF

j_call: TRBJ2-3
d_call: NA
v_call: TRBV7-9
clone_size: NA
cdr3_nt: TGTGCCAGCAGCGTAGGGTACGGGGGCACAGATACGCAGTATTTT
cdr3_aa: CASSVGYGGTDTQYF

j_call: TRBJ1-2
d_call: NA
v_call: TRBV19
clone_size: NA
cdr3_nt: TGTGCCAGTAGTATGTGGCAGGGCGCCAACTATGGCTACACCTTC
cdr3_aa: CASSMWQGANYGYTF

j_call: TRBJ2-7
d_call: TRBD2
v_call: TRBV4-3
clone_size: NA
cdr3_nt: TGCGCCAGCAGCCAGCGGACGGGGGAGGGTTACGAGCAGTACTTC
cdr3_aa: CASSQRTGEGYEQYF

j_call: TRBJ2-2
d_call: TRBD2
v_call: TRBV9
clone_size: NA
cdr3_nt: TGTGCCAGCACCGTTGCGGGGGGGACGAACACCGGGGAGCTGTTTTTT
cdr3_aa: CASTVAGGTNTGELFF

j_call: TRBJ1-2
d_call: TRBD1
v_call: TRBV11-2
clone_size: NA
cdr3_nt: TGTGCCAGTAGCTTTTCCGGCGGGACAGCCTATGGCTACACCTTC
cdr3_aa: CASSFSGGTAYGYTF

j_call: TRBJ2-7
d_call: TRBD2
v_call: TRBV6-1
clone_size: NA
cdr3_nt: TGTGCCAGCAGTGAAGCGGGAGCGGGAGCTCGATACGAGCAGTACTTC
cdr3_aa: CASSEAGAGARYEQYF

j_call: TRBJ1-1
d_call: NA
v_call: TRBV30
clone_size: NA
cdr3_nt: TGTGCCTGGAGTCCTCCGGGGGGTGAAGCTTTCTTT
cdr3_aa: CAWSPPGGEAFF

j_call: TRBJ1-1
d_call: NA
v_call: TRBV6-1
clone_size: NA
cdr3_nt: TGTGCCAGCCGCCGGGATAGATCCCGTGAAGCTTTCTTT
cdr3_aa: CASRRDRSREAFF

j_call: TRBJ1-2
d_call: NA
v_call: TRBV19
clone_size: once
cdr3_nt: TGTGCCAGTAGTATAGATACAGGGAACTATGGCTACACCTTC
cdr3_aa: CASSIDTGNYGYTF

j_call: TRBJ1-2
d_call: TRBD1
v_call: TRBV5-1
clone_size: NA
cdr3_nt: TGCGCCAGCAGCCTCGGGACAGGGAGAGCACTCGGCGGCTACACCTTC
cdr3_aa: CASSLGTGRALGGYTF

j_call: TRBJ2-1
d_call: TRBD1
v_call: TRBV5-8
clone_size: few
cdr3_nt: TGTGCCAGCGACCAGGGGGTAAATGAGCAGTTCTTC
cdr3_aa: CASDQGVNEQFF

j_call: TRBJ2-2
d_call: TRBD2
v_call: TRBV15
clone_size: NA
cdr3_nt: TGTGCCACCAGCATAGCGGGACACTCGAACACCGGGGAGCTGTTTTTT
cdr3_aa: CATSIAGHSNTGELFF

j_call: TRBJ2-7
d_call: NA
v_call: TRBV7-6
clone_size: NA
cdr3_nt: TGTGCCAGCAGCTTGACGACAGGCGAGCAGTACTTC
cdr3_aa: CASSLTTGEQYF

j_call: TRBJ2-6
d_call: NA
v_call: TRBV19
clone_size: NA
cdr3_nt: TGTGCCAGTAGTACGCCCGGACTTGGGGCCAACGTCCTGACTTTC
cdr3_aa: CASSTPGLGANVLTF